Each of the 10 T cell receptor beta chains below was sequenced from the same sample in a study of CD8 T cells in cerebrospinal fluid in Alzheimer's disease. TCRdb reworked the 10x single-cell sequencing reads into one entry per CDR3 protein, no DNA. The record lists about 1,200 distinct CDR3 sequences, of which the ten most abundant hold around 10%. The specimen was cerebrospinal fluid. The source of these receptors is a human donor in good health.

This clonotype is identified as medium-sized from frequency. The chain recombines TRBV3-1 with TRBJ1-2. The length of the CDR3 is 13 residues. Germline V gives CDR1 LGHDT, CDR2 YNNKEL (reference sequence). CDR3 protein: CASSQDGRGGYTF.

This clonotype registers medium-sized by frequency. The chain carries TRBV18 and TRBJ1-6. Germline CDR1 KGHSH, CDR2 LQKENI. The CDR3 totals 13 residues. CDR3: CASSPGVNSPLHF.

According to its frequency, this clonotype is large. The chain has TRBV7-6 and TRBJ2-7; the TCRdb D gene call, TRBD2, has no DNA to confirm it. CDR1 is SGHVS and CDR2 is FNYEAQ in the germline V gene. CDR3 length equals 14 residues. CDR3 sequence: CASSLLAGPHEQYF.

V is TRBV19 and J is TRBJ2-5; TCRdb calls TRBD2, which cannot be checked without DNA. CDR1 and CDR2 (germline): LNHDA, SQIVND (reference sequence). CDR3 length: 15 amino acids. The CDR3 is CASSLGGLAEETQYF.

This chain links TRBV11-2 with TRBJ2-1; TCRdb gives TRBD1 as the D gene, but with no DNA this cannot be confirmed. Germline assignment: CDR1 SGHAT and CDR2 FQNNGV. There are 15 residues in the CDR3. The CDR3 spells CASSRGLIGGNEQFF.

This chain uses TRBV6-1 with TRBJ2-7; as DNA is missing, the TRBD1 call by TCRdb cannot be tested. This CDR3 has 15 amino acids. Germline CDR1 and CDR2: MNHNS and SASEGT. CDR3 amino acids: CASSGNGQGSDEQYF.

Frequency places this clonotype as medium-sized. The chain recombines TRBV27 with TRBJ2-7; TCRdb lists TRBD1, though no DNA is available to test this call. Germline assignment: CDR1 MNHEY and CDR2 SMNVEV (reference sequence). The length of the CDR3 is 15 residues. The CDR3 is CASSRGQGVTYEQYF.

Frequency places this clonotype as large. The gene calls are TRBV6-1 and TRBJ2-2. CDR1 and CDR2 from the germline V gene are MNHNS and SASEGT. The CDR3 runs to 16 residues. The chain's CDR3 is CASSGAGVYGTGELFF.

In terms of frequency, this clonotype is medium-sized. The rearrangement joins TRBV20-1 to TRBJ2-7. The CDR3 has 14 residues. Per germline, CDR1 DFQATT and CDR2 SNEGSKA (reference sequence). CDR3 region: CSARRTSDFYEQYF.

Judged by frequency, this clonotype is medium-sized. CDR3 amino acids: CASSSGQKYEQYF. The genes are TRBV5-1 and TRBJ2-7. The length of the CDR3 is 13 residues. The germline CDR1 and CDR2 sequences are SGHRS and YFSETQ.